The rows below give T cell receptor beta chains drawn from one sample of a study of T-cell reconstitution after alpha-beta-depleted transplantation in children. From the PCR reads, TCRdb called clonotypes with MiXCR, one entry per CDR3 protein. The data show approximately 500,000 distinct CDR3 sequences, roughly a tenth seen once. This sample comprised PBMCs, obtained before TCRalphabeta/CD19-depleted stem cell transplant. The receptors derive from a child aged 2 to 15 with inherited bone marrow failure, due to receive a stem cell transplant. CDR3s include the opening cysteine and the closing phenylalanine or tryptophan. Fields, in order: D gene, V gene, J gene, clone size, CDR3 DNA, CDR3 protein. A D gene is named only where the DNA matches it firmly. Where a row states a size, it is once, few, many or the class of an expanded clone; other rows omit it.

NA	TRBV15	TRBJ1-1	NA	TGTGCCACCAGCAGAGAGAAAGGGATGAACACTGAAGCTTTCTTT	CATSREKGMNTEAFF
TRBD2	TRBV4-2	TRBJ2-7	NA	TGTGCCAGGAGCCAGGGCCAAGAGGGACTAACGTCCTACGAGCAGTACTTC	CARSQGQEGLTSYEQYF
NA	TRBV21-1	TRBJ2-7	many	TGTGCCAGCAGCAAAAAGGGACACAGAAACTCTATCGGCGAGCAGTACTTC	CASSKKGHRNSIGEQYF
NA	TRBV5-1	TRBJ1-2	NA	TGCGCCAGCAGCTTTACCGGGACAACCTATGGCTACACCTTC	CASSFTGTTYGYTF
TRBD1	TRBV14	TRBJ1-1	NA	TGTGCCAGCAGCCATCACCCGGGACAGGGATACACTGAAGCTTTCTTT	CASSHHPGQGYTEAFF
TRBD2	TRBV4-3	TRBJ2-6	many	TGCGCCAGCAGCCAAGTTCCGGGGGGGGAATCTGGGGCCAACGTCCTGACTTTC	CASSQVPGGESGANVLTF
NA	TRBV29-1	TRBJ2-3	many	TGCAGCGTCGGGGCGGGCAGGTTCACAGATACGCAGTATTTT	CSVGAGRFTDTQYF
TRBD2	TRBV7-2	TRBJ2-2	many	TGTGCCAGCAGCTTGCGAGCGGGGGTGAACACCGGGGAGCTGTTTTTT	CASSLRAGVNTGELFF
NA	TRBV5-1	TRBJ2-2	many	TGCGCCAGCAGCTTGTGGCAGGGAACCGGGGAGCTGTTTTTT	CASSLWQGTGELFF
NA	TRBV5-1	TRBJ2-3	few	TGCGCCAGCAGCTCATTCCCGACAGATACGCAGTATTTT	CASSSFPTDTQYF
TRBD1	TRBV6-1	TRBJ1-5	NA	TGTGCCAGCAGTCCACAGGGGGATTATCAGCCCCAGCATTTT	CASSPQGDYQPQHF
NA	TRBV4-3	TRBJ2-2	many	TGCGCCAGCAGCCAAGATAGCGGACCCTACACCGGGGAGCTGTTTTTT	CASSQDSGPYTGELFF
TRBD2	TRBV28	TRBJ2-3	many	TGTGCCAGCAGTGGGGTAGGGGCGGGAGATCTCCCAGATACGCAGTATTTT	CASSGVGAGDLPDTQYF
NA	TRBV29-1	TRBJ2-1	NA	TGCAGCGTTGCCCCCCCCAGCCTGCCCTACAATGAGCAGTTCTTC	CSVAPPSLPYNEQFF
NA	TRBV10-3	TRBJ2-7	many	TGTGCCATCAGTGAGTCCCCAGGGCACTACGAGCAGTACTTC	CAISESPGHYEQYF
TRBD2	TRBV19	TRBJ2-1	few	TGTGCCAGTAGTATAGCCCACGGACTAGTTTCCTACAATGAGCAGTTCTTC	CASSIAHGLVSYNEQFF
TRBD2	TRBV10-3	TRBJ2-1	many	TGTGCCATCAGTGAGACGATTGGACTAGCGGGAGGGTCTTCGCAGTTCTTC	CAISETIGLAGGSSQFF